Presented here are 28 T cell receptor beta chains from one specimen sequenced in a study of regulatory T cells in long-lasting Graves disease. As to time point: newly diagnosed GD, antithyroid drugs for less than 3 months. With RNA extracted from PBMCs as input, the TCR library was made. The authors built TCR beta libraries using iRepertoire HTBI primers and Arm-PCR of CDR3 regions. TCRdb fed the multiplex PCR reads into MiXCR, producing one record per CDR3 protein. The sample holds about 350,000 distinct CDR3 sequences, over 15% seen once. This same sample was also taken into another study, of T cells in Graves' hyperthyroidism and ophthalmopathy.

This specimen consisted of peripheral blood mononuclear cells (PBMCs), obtained at new diagnosis, from a patient treated with antithyroid drugs. The receptors come from a man in his forties or fifties with Graves disease.

About this clonotype itself: A much larger clone lies a single base off, so this may be a read error. The V gene is TRBV7-2, the J gene TRBJ2-1; D is unclear. The J call is doubtful: the DNA matches TRBJ1-2 better. CDR3 length: 13 amino acids. Germline CDR1 SGHTA, CDR2 FQGNSA. The CDR3 coding sequence is TGTGCCAGCAGCTTATTAGCCAACTATGGCTACACCTTC. Translation gives CASSLLANYGYTF.

V gene TRBV7-2 combines with J gene TRBJ1-4; D unresolved. The germline V gene encodes CDR1 SGHTA and CDR2 FQGNSA. Trimming cost V 8 bases and J 3 bases, with 7 bases left between them. There are 12 residues in the CDR3. The CDR3 loop is CASGTPNEKLFF. The CDR3 nucleotides are TGTGCCAGCGGAACCCCTAATGAAAAACTGTTTTTT.

This clonotype was observed many times. The rearrangement uses TRBV2 and TRBJ1-5; D not certain. Germline-derived CDR1 and CDR2 are SNHLY and FYNNEI. The CDR3 covers 13 residues. With 3 bases removed from V and 2 bases from J, the gap between germline ends came to 5 bases. In DNA, the CDR3 is TGTGCCAGCAGTGACGAGGGCAATCAGCCCCAGCATTTT. As protein: CASSDEGNQPQHF. The full variable domain, in which reference TRBV2 and TRBJ1-5 provide the parts outside the CDR3, is EPEVTQTPSHQVTQMGQEVILRCVPISNHLYFYWYRQILGQKVEFLVSFYNNEISEKSEIFDDQFSVERPDGSNFTLKIRSTKLEDSAMYFCASSDEGNQPQHFGDGTRLSIL.

The V and J genes are TRBV5-4 and TRBJ1-1; the match to TRBD1 covers 7 bases. From germline, CDR1 is SGHNT and CDR2 YYREEE (reference sequence). After removal of 5 bases from V and 7 bases from J, the junction contained 8 bases not matched to a gene. The CDR3 totals 13 residues. The CDR3 spells CASSATGLIEAFF. The CDR3 DNA sequence: TGTGCCAGCAGTGCGACAGGGCTAATTGAAGCTTTCTTT.

This clonotype appeared many times. This chain uses TRBV3-1 with TRBJ2-4; TRBD2 aligns across 7 bases. The CDR3 length is 15 residues. The V gene's germline CDR1 is LGHDT and CDR2 YNNKEL (reference sequence). Trimming took 2 bases from V and 5 from J; bases not matched to a gene: 6. The CDR3: CASSQPGGSENIQYF. In DNA, the CDR3 is TGTGCCAGCAGCCAACCCGGGGGGTCTGAAAACATTCAGTACTTC.

In regard to this clonotype: One end of the junction varies from germline; a read error may be responsible. This chain uses TRBV4-1 with TRBJ2-1; 11 bases match TRBD1. CDR3 length equals 17 residues. Per germline, CDR1 MGHRA and CDR2 YSYEKL. Here the CDR3 reads CASSRDYGTGGYNEQFF. The CDR3 DNA follows: TGTGCCAGCAGCCGCGACTATGGGACAGGGGGATACAATGAGCAGTTCTTC.

This clonotype was recorded many times. V and J are TRBV2 and TRBJ2-7; tentative D call: TRBD2 (7 bases). CDR3 length: 15 amino acids. The V gene lost 6 bases and the J gene lost 6 bases, with 21 bases spanning the gap. The germline gives CDR1 SNHLY, CDR2 FYNNEI. The CDR3 region is CASSPPGAGATEQYF. CDR3 DNA: TGTGCCAGCAGCCCTCCGGGTGCGGGGGCCACCGAGCAGTACTTC.

In regard to this clonotype: Since a far larger clone is one base different, this is likely a read error. The chain couples TRBV30 to TRBJ2-4, with D possibly being TRBD1 (6 bases). The ends were cut back, 0 bases at V and 13 bases at J, with 22 bases in the middle. Germline loops: CDR1 GTSNPN, CDR2 SVGIG (reference sequence). The CDR3 has 15 residues. CDR3 amino acids: CAWSVLRNRDNEQYF. The CDR3 DNA reads as TGTGCCTGGAGTGTACTGAGGAATCGGGACAATGAGCAGTACTTC.

This clonotype showed up many times. CDR3 in DNA: TGTGCCAGCAGCTTAGTTGGCCAGTTCCGCACAGATACGCAGTATTTT. It yields the protein CASSLVGQFRTDTQYF. The rearrangement joins TRBV7-8 to TRBJ2-3; D gene ambiguous. Germline V gene data show CDR1 as SGHVS and CDR2 as FQNEAQ. The V end lost 1 base, the J end lost 1 base, and 12 bases lay between the germline ends. The CDR3 sequence is 16 residues long.

This rearrangement joins TRBV11-1 to TRBJ2-3, with D unclear. Trimming took 2 bases from V and 5 from J, leaving 11 bases between them. CDR1 is SGHAT, CDR2 FQDESV, per germline (reference sequence). CDR3 length equals 14 residues. CDR3 sequence reads: CASSLRLAGDTQYF. The CDR3 nucleotides read TGTGCCAGCAGCTTACGGTTGGCCGGAGATACGCAGTATTTT.

This clonotype was picked up a small number of times. The chain joins TRBV7-2 to TRBJ1-5; 9 bases are a match to TRBD1. Trimming cost V 4 bases and J 4 bases; bases outside gene matches: 8. The CDR3 loop spans 16 amino acids. Germline V gene data show CDR1 as SGHTA and CDR2 as FQGNSA. The CDR3 loop reads CASSSRTGEFNQPQHF. The DNA for the CDR3 is TGTGCCAGCAGCTCTAGGACAGGGGAATTTAATCAGCCCCAGCATTTT.

V gene TRBV6-2 or TRBV6-3 combines with J gene TRBJ2-7; D remains ambiguous. This CDR3 spans 11 amino acids. Germline V lookup: CDR1 MNHEY, CDR2 SVGEGT. V lost 5 bases to trimming and J lost 3 bases, with 5 bases between them. The CDR3 sequence is CASSRLYEQYF. CDR3 nucleotide sequence: TGTGCCAGCAGTCGGCTCTACGAGCAGTACTTC.

This clonotype came up many times. This chain joins TRBV6-1 and TRBJ2-7, with a possible D match to TRBD1 (6 bases). Trimming shortened V by 6 bases and J by 2 bases, and 14 bases separated the two germline ends. This CDR3 has 14 residues. Germline-derived CDR1 and CDR2 are MNHNS and SASEGT. The CDR3 reads CASRKGQTTYEQYF. DNA of the CDR3: TGTGCCAGCAGGAAAGGACAGACTACCTACGAGCAGTACTTC.

On this clonotype: A much more abundant neighbour one base away suggests this may be a read error. This chain connects TRBV10-1 to TRBJ1-1, with D uncertain. This CDR3 is 15 amino acids long. Germline V CDR1 and CDR2: WNHNN, SYGVQD (reference sequence). V shed 6 bases and J shed 1 base, with 15 bases lying between them. The CDR3: CASSFEGSTNTEAFF. The CDR3 DNA reads TGCGCCAGCAGCTTTGAAGGATCGACGAACACTGAAGCTTTCTTT.

In DNA, the CDR3 is TGTGCCAGCTCAGGCCCCACCAAAGAGCAGTACTTC. The encoded protein is CASSGPTKEQYF. The rearrangement links TRBV18 to TRBJ2-7; unclear D gene. With 5 bases removed from V and 7 bases from J, the gap between germline ends came to 12 bases. Per germline, CDR1 KGHSH and CDR2 LQKENI. This CDR3 has 12 amino acids.

This clonotype was seen repeatedly, ten times or more. The chain is built from TRBV7-2 and TRBJ1-4; 7 nucleotides agree with TRBD1. Germline CDR1 is SGHTA and CDR2 is FQGNSA. CDR3 length equals 17 residues. V was pared by 5 bases and J by 0 bases, with 9 bases of the junction left unmatched. CDR3 protein: CASSRGRGLATNEKLFF. In DNA form, the CDR3 reads TGTGCCAGCAGCCGGGGTAGGGGGCTGGCAACTAATGAAAAACTGTTTTTT.

This clonotype was picked up a small number of times. The chain uses TRBV7-3 and TRBJ1-1, with no clear D. V dropped 1 base and J dropped 2 bases, with 8 bases sitting between them. The CDR3 loop spans 14 amino acids. CDR1 SGHTA and CDR2 FQGTGA come from the germline V gene. CDR3 protein: CASSLSVGNTEAFF. The CDR3, as DNA: TGTGCCAGCAGCTTAAGTGTGGGTAACACTGAAGCTTTCTTT.

This clonotype was seen ten or more times. V usage is TRBV20-1 and J usage is TRBJ2-5; D perhaps matches TRBD2 (6 bases). The V end lost 7 bases, the J end lost 2 bases, and 11 bases lay between the germline ends. This CDR3 spans 12 amino acids. Looked up from germline, CDR1 is DFQATT and CDR2 is SNEGSKA (reference sequence). The CDR3 DNA follows: TGCAGTGTGGACTACCAACAAGAGACCCAGTACTTC. Translated, it gives CSVDYQQETQYF.

The rearrangement links TRBV20-1 to TRBJ1-2; a weak D match, TRBD1 (6 bases). Trimming pared 4 bases from V and 8 bases from J, leaving 17 bases between. Germline CDR1 reads DFQATT; CDR2 reads SNEGSKA (reference sequence). The CDR3 totals 13 residues. DNA for the CDR3: TGCAGTGCTACGGGTCGGGGGCAGTGGGGCTACACCTTC. Protein product: CSATGRGQWGYTF.

The rearrangement uses TRBV20-1 and TRBJ1-1; D is possibly TRBD1 (6 bases). With 3 bases removed from V and 2 bases from J, the gap between germline ends came to 10 bases. From germline, CDR1 is DFQATT and CDR2 SNEGSKA (reference sequence). The CDR3 runs to 13 residues. CDR3 amino acids: CSASRGANTEAFF. In DNA form, the CDR3 reads TGCAGTGCTAGTCGGGGGGCCAACACTGAAGCTTTCTTT.

This clonotype was seen only once. A much larger clonotype is one base distant, so this may be a read error. This chain links TRBV5-1 with TRBJ1-5, with a possible D match to TRBD1 (5 bases). CDR1 and CDR2 from the germline V gene are SGHRS and YFSETQ. The CDR3 length is 15 residues. CDR3: CASNLAPGDDQPQHF. The CDR3 coding sequence is TGCGCCAGCAACTTGGCACCGGGGGACGATCAGCCCCAGCATTTT.

The sample holds many counts of this clonotype. The rearrangement uses TRBV2 and TRBJ1-1; D is undetermined. V was shortened by 7 bases and J by 2 bases, with 11 bases between the two germline ends. The CDR3 loop spans 13 amino acids. Per the germline V gene, CDR1 is SNHLY and CDR2 is FYNNEI. CDR3 bases: TGTGCCAGCAAGGACGGAGTCAACACTGAAGCTTTCTTT. Its translation is CASKDGVNTEAFF.

This clonotype was detected many times. J is TRBJ1-1 and V is TRBV12-5; D is ambiguous. This CDR3 region has 12 residues. The V and J ends lost 2 bases and 5 bases respectively, with 6 bases between them. Germline V gene sequence: CDR1 LGHNT, CDR2 FRNRAP. This CDR3 is CASGLTRTEAFF. The CDR3 DNA reads as TGTGCTAGTGGTTTGACTAGAACTGAAGCTTTCTTT.

This chain joins TRBV19 and TRBJ2-3; D gene ambiguous. Germline loops: CDR1 LNHDA, CDR2 SQIVND (reference sequence). The CDR3 is made up of 14 amino acids. V was cut by 5 bases and J by 7 bases, with 16 bases left in between. The CDR3 is CASSAVPELHTQYF. Here the CDR3 DNA reads TGTGCCAGTAGTGCCGTACCTGAGTTGCATACGCAGTATTTT.

This clonotype was seen ten or more times. CDR3 residues: CAWSAPNTEAFF. CDR3 DNA: TGTGCCTGGAGTGCCCCGAACACTGAAGCTTTCTTT. The chain uses TRBV30 and TRBJ1-1; D remains unclear. The CDR3 length is 12 residues. V shed 1 base and J shed 1 base, with 4 bases lying between them. Germline loops: CDR1 GTSNPN, CDR2 SVGIG (reference sequence). Combining the CDR3 with reference TRBV30 and TRBJ1-1 gives the whole variable domain SQTIHQWPATLVQPVGSPLSLECTVEGTSNPNLYWYRQAAGRGLQLLFYSVGIGQISSEVPQNLSASRPQDRQFILSSKKLLLSDSGFYLCAWSAPNTEAFFGQGTRLTVV.

This chain connects TRBV9 to TRBJ1-5, with 8 bases aligning to TRBD1. The CDR3 totals 16 residues. With V trimmed by 3 bases and J by 2 bases, 7 bases remained unmatched. In germline, CDR1 is SGDLS, CDR2 YYNGEE. The CDR3 sequence is CASSGDQGAGNQPQHF. The CDR3 DNA is TGTGCCAGCAGCGGAGACCAGGGGGCCGGCAATCAGCCCCAGCATTTT. The entire variable domain, with the rest obtained from reference TRBV9 and TRBJ1-5, is as follows: DSGVTQTPKHLITATGQRVTLRCSPRSGDLSVYWYQQSLDQGLQFLIQYYNGEERAKGNILERFSAQQFPDLHSELNLSSLELGDSALYFCASSGDQGAGNQPQHFGDGTRLSIL.

This clonotype was seen repeatedly, ten times or more. The chain carries TRBV28 and TRBJ2-5, with 12 bases matching TRBD1. Trimming cost V 9 bases and J 9 bases; bases outside gene matches: 8. Germline CDR1 reads MDHEN; CDR2 reads SYDVKM. The CDR3 is made up of 13 amino acids. The CDR3 spells CASHPGQGAAQYF. The CDR3 DNA sequence: TGTGCCAGTCATCCGGGACAGGGGGCGGCCCAGTACTTC.

This clonotype came up many times. The genes are TRBV18 and TRBJ2-5, with TRBD1 matching over 8 bases. With 5 bases clipped from V and 5 bases from J, the junction kept 4 bases outside the gene matches. CDR1 is KGHSH, CDR2 LQKENI, per germline. The length of the CDR3 is 13 residues. The CDR3 DNA reads TGTGCCAGCTCAGACAGGGGACTCGAGACCCAGTACTTC. It specifies CASSDRGLETQYF.